A single sample is the source of the 13 T cell receptor beta chains below, sequenced in a study of response to subunit inactivated influenza vaccine. TCRdb redid the calling of the RT-PCR reads with MiXCR, one entry per CDR3 protein. The sample has 650,000 to 850,000 distinct CDR3 sequences, 11% to 15% seen once. The sample consisted of PBMCs from blood, taken 14 days before vaccination. The receptor set was obtained from a man aged 45-65 years who received an inactivated influenza vaccine.

CDR3 region: CASSQDGGRPHGELFF. CDR3 coding DNA: TGTGCCAGCAGCCAAGACGGAGGTCGACCCCACGGGGAGCTGTTTTTT. The rearrangement joins TRBV3-1 to TRBJ2-2; tentative D call: TRBD2 (5 bases). CDR3 length: 16 amino acids. Looked up from germline, CDR1 is LGHDT and CDR2 is YNNKEL (reference sequence). V lost 0 bases, J lost 7 bases, and 15 bases lay in between.

This clonotype was picked up a small number of times. The chain uses TRBV6-2 or TRBV6-3 and TRBJ1-2; D unclear. This CDR3 contains 11 residues. Trimming shortened V by 4 bases and J by 11 bases, and 11 bases separated the two germline ends. The germline V gene encodes CDR1 MNHEY and CDR2 SVGEGT. The CDR3 bases are TGTGCCAGCAGTTCCCCTCTGCTATACACCTTC. Protein sequence: CASSSPLLYTF.

V is TRBV10-3 and J is TRBJ1-1; D possibly corresponds to TRBD1 (5 bases). The CDR3 is made up of 12 amino acids. The V gene lost 5 bases and the J gene lost 1 base, with 5 bases spanning the gap. In germline, CDR1 is ENHRY, CDR2 SYGVKD. The chain's CDR3 is CAISQGNTEAFF. The CDR3 region has the DNA TGTGCCATCAGTCAGGGGAACACTGAAGCTTTCTTT.

V and J are TRBV7-2 and TRBJ2-3; TRBD2 matches 9 bases. This CDR3 region has 16 residues. Germline V lookup: CDR1 SGHTA, CDR2 FQGNSA. The trim removed 2 bases at V and 0 bases at J, leaving 3 bases unmatched. This chain's CDR3 is CASSLRSGGSTDTQYF. The CDR3 DNA is TGTGCCAGCAGCTTACGGAGCGGGGGGAGCACAGATACGCAGTATTTT.

This chain links TRBV28 with TRBJ2-7; D not certain. This CDR3 region has 14 residues. V gave up 7 bases and J gave up 0 bases, with 13 bases separating them. CDR1 is MDHEN and CDR2 is SYDVKM in the germline V gene. CDR3 protein: CASKTPGSSYEQYF. As DNA, the CDR3 is TGTGCCAGCAAAACGCCAGGAAGCTCCTACGAGCAGTACTTC. The whole variable domain, remainder taken from reference TRBV28 and TRBJ2-7, is DVKVTQSSRYLVKRTGEKVFLECVQDMDHENMFWYRQDPGLGLRLIYFSYDVKMKEKGDIPEGYSVSREKKERFSLILESASTNQTSMYLCASKTPGSSYEQYFGPGTRLTVT.

In this sample, this clonotype turned up a few times. The gene calls are TRBV20-1 and TRBJ2-7; D might be TRBD2 (6 bases). This CDR3 is built from 15 residues. Trimming took off 1 base at V and 4 bases at J, with 17 bases between the two ends. Germline assignment: CDR1 DFQATT and CDR2 SNEGSKA (reference sequence). In DNA form, the CDR3 reads TGCAGTGCTAGAGCTCGGGCCCGAGGAGGGTACGAGCAGTACTTC. It yields the protein CSARARARGGYEQYF.

This clonotype was seen more than once but under ten times. The chain joins TRBV20-1 to TRBJ2-1; TRBD2 is a possible D gene (6 bases). The germline V gene encodes CDR1 DFQATT and CDR2 SNEGSKA (reference sequence). The CDR3 is made up of 15 amino acids. Between the trimmed V and J ends, which lost 7 bases and 2 bases, there was a span of 18 bases. The CDR3 DNA follows: TGCAGTGGAAGGCTCGGATGGAGGGCCTACAATGAGCAGTTCTTC. It specifies CSGRLGWRAYNEQFF.

This chain joins TRBV6-5 and TRBJ2-7; D call uncertain. The CDR3 consists of 13 residues. The V end was cut by 0 bases, the J end by 5 bases, with 8 bases between. Germline CDR1 is MNHEY and CDR2 is SVGAGI. CDR3 protein: CASSYSLDHEQYF. CDR3 nucleotide sequence: TGTGCCAGCAGTTACTCGCTGGACCACGAGCAGTACTTC.

This clonotype showed up just a few times. CDR3: CASSQAYGETQYF. The CDR3 nucleotides are TGTGCCAGCAGTCAAGCGTACGGAGAGACCCAGTACTTC. The rearrangement joins TRBV25-1 to TRBJ2-5; no clear D. V dropped 5 bases and J dropped 4 bases, with 11 bases sitting between them. The CDR3 is 13 amino acids. Germline V gene sequence: CDR1 MGHDK, CDR2 SYGVNS.

This clonotype was picked up a small number of times. CDR3 residues: CASSFGDGTVQYF. CDR3 coding DNA: TGTGCCAGCAGCTTTGGGGATGGGACAGTGCAGTACTTC. J is TRBJ2-7 and V is TRBV7-2; the match to TRBD1 covers 7 bases. With 3 bases clipped from V and 9 bases from J, the junction kept 8 bases outside the gene matches. Germline lookup yields CDR1 SGHTA and CDR2 FQGNSA. The CDR3 has 13 amino acids.

The chain links TRBV5-1 to TRBJ1-1, with 8 bases that match TRBD1. The CDR3 covers 16 residues. CDR1 SGHRS and CDR2 YFSETQ come from the germline V gene. The V and J ends lost 0 bases and 5 bases, in that order; junction bases with no gene match: 9. CDR3 region: CASSLGVGQGRTEAFF. The CDR3 DNA reads TGCGCCAGCAGCTTGGGTGTTGGACAGGGAAGGACTGAAGCTTTCTTT.

The gene calls are TRBV19 and TRBJ2-1; D is undetermined. Germline CDR1 is LNHDA and CDR2 is SQIVND (reference sequence). V lost 8 bases, J lost 0 bases, and 11 bases lay in between. This CDR3 region has 14 residues. CDR3 sequence: CASHTAYSYNEQFF. DNA for the CDR3: TGTGCCAGTCATACTGCTTACTCCTACAATGAGCAGTTCTTC.

In this sample, this clonotype turned up a few times. The chain combines TRBV29-1 with TRBJ1-2; unclear D gene. Germline CDR1 reads SQVTM; CDR2 reads ANQGSEA. The CDR3 is made up of 12 amino acids. Trimming took off 3 bases at V and 2 bases at J, with 7 bases between the two ends. The CDR3 is CSVDRLNYGYTF. The CDR3 DNA reads as TGCAGCGTTGACAGGTTAAACTATGGCTACACCTTC.